This TCR beta chain appears in the sequencing data of a study of molecular identifiers for immune sequencing clone quantification. The table lists this clonotype with a few counts. The antigen is not known. The V end was cut by 4 bases, the J end by 6 bases, with 16 bases between. CDR1 is DFQATT, CDR2 SNEGSKA, per germline (reference sequence). There are 13 residues in the CDR3. Both previously described methods and listed TCR primers were employed to make bulk TCR libraries. MiXCR was run by TCRdb on the PCR reads, yielding one entry per CDR3 protein. The table includes around 460,000 distinct CDR3 sequences, less than 30% detected once. Study-level points and caveats: Reportedly, one cell's Jurkat TCR RNA was detected within 1,100,000 naive CD8 cells. Should identical TCR molecules share a barcode, the sizes of highly expanded clones could be underestimated.

In the sort, naive CD8 T cells were defined as CD8+CD4-CCR7+CD45RA+. Sequenced: naive CD8+ T cells from blood, with Jurkat cell RNA spiked in. As to subset: FACS-sorted CD8+CD4-CCR7+CD45RA+ naive T cells. This rearrangement joins TRBV20-1 to TRBJ2-7; the D call may be TRBD1 or TRBD2 (6 bases each). The TCR comes from a human donor in good health. Some libraries in this study had Jurkat cell RNA spiked in. CDR3 nucleotide sequence: TGCAGTGCTACACCGGGGGCTCCGCTCGAGCAGTACTTC. This codes for CSATPGAPLEQYF.